This entry is about one T cell receptor (beta chain). Germline V gene sequence: CDR1 SEHNR, CDR2 FQNEAQ (reference sequence). The V end lost 6 bases, the J end lost 2 bases, and 10 bases lay between the germline ends. This CDR3 spans 14 amino acids. The sample comes from a study of cytomegalovirus exposure and HLA in healthy donors. A multiplex PCR was run with 60 Vbeta primers and 13 Jbeta primers. Clones were sequenced by immunoSEQ multiplex PCR, and TCRdb holds only the in-frame ones, with some missing. This sample has about 180,000 clones; 80% to 90% occur once, and the top ten carry roughly 1.2%.

The receptor was derived from a girl between 2 and 10 years old in good health and CMV-seropositive. Sequences were obtained from PBMCs. The rearrangement joins TRBV7-9 to TRBJ1-4; D is possibly TRBD1 (6 bases). In DNA, the CDR3 is TGTGCCAGCAGTGTCCAGGGGACTAATGAAAAACTGTTTTTT. Translated: CASSVQGTNEKLFF. The full variable domain, rest sourced from reference TRBV7-9 and TRBJ1-4, is DTGVSQNPRHKITKRGQNVTFRCDPISEHNRLYWYRQTLGQGPEFLTYFQNEAQLEKSRLLSDRFSAERPKGSFSTLEIQRTEQGDSAMYLCASSVQGTNEKLFFGSGTQLSVL.